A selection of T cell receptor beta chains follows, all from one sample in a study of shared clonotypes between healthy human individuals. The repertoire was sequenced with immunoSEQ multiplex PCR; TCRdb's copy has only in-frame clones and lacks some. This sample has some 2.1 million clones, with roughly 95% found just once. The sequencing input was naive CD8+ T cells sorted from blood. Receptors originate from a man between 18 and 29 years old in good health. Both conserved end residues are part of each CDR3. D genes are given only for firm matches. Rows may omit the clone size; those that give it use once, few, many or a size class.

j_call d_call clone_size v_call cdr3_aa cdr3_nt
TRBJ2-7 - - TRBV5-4 CASSLDRYEQYF TGTGCCAGCAGCCTGGACCGATACGAGCAGTACTTC
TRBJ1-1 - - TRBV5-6 CASSQMVSRVNTEAFF TGTGCCAGCAGCCAGATGGTTAGTCGAGTGAACACTGAAGCTTTCTTT
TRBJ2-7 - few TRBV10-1 CASSEGYEQYF TGCGCCAGCAGTGAAGGCTACGAGCAGTACTTC
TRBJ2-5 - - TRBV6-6 CASSYWGGGETQYF TGTGCCAGCAGCTACTGGGGAGGTGGTGAGACCCAGTACTTC
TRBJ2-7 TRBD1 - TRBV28 CASSLGQGDEQYF TGTGCCAGCAGTCTGGGACAGGGCGACGAGCAGTACTTC
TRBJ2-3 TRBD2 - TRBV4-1 CASSQRVGLAFSTDTQYF TGCGCCAGCAGCCAAAGGGTAGGACTAGCGTTTAGCACAGATACGCAGTATTTT
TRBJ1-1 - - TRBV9 CASSQTGAAEAFF TGTGCCAGCAGCCAAACGGGGGCAGCTGAAGCTTTCTTT
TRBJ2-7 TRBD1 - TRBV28 CASSTTGGWGSYEQYF TGTGCCAGCAGTACCACAGGGGGATGGGGCTCCTACGAGCAGTACTTC
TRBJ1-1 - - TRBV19 CASSIVAEGDTEAFF TGTGCCAGTAGTATAGTAGCGGAAGGGGACACTGAAGCTTTCTTT
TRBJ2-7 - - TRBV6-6 CASTSEGAYEQYF TGTGCCAGCACTTCGGAAGGAGCCTACGAGCAGTACTTC
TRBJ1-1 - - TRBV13 CASSPVDRMNTEAFF TGTGCCAGCAGCCCCGTAGACAGGATGAACACTGAAGCTTTCTTT
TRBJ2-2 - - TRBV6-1 CASSEFVDISGNPGELFF TGTGCCAGCAGTGAATTTGTCGACATCTCGGGTAACCCCGGGGAGCTGTTTTTT
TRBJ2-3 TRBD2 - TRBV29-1 CSVDPGGGQGGGTDTQYF TGCAGCGTTGACCCGGGGGGGGGCCAGGGAGGCGGCACAGATACGCAGTATTTT
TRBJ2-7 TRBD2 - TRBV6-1 CASSGGLAGHEQYF TGTGCCAGCAGTGGAGGACTAGCGGGACACGAGCAGTACTTC
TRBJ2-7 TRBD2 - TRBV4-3 CASSQRGGRGYHEQYF TGCGCCAGCAGCCAACGCGGCGGGAGAGGGTACCACGAGCAGTACTTC
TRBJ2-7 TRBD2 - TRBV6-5 CASSTSGGSEQYF TGTGCCAGCAGTACTAGCGGGGGGTCCGAGCAGTACTTC
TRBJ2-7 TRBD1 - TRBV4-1 CASSQIQGGYEQYF TGCGCCAGCAGCCAAATACAGGGGGGATACGAGCAGTACTTC
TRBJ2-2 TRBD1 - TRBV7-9 CASSPNRGPGELFF TGTGCCAGCAGCCCAAACAGGGGTCCCGGGGAGCTGTTTTTT
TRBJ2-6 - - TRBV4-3 CASSQEGIPHSEGANVLTF TGCGCCAGCAGCCAAGAGGGAATACCTCATAGTGAGGGGGCCAACGTCCTGACTTTC
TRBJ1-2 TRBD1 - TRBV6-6 CARLDRGTYGYTF TGTGCCAGGTTGGACAGGGGGACCTATGGCTACACCTTC
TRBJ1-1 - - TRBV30 CAWSVLPSQTEAFF TGTGCCTGGAGTGTATTGCCGAGCCAAACTGAAGCTTTCTTT
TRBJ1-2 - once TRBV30 CAWSVPRQSRGYTF TGTGCCTGGAGTGTACCTAGGCAGAGTCGTGGCTACACCTTC
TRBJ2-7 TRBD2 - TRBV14 CASSQVPLAGAQYF TGTGCCAGCAGCCAAGTTCCCCTAGCGGGGGCGCAGTACTTC
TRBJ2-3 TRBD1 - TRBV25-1 CASSEPRQGWNRGDTQYF TGTGCCAGCAGTGAGCCTCGACAGGGTTGGAATCGGGGCGATACGCAGTATTTT
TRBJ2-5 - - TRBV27 CASSLRGGQETQYF TGTGCCAGCAGTTTAAGGGGGGGCCAAGAGACCCAGTACTTC
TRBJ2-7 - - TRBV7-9 CASSLGRDEQYF TGTGCCAGCAGCTTAGGAAGGGACGAGCAGTACTTC
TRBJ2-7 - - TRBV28 CASSSAREIQYEQYF TGTGCCAGCAGTTCCGCCAGGGAAATTCAATACGAGCAGTACTTC
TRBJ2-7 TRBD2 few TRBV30 CAWNKREHYEQYF TGTGCCTGGAACAAGCGGGAGCACTACGAGCAGTACTTC
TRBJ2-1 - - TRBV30 CAWSVSDGEQFF TGTGCCTGGAGTGTGTCGGACGGTGAGCAGTTCTTC
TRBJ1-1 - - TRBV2 CASSVTEAFF TGTGCCAGCTCGGTTACTGAAGCTTTCTTT